The rows below give T cell receptor beta chains drawn from one sample of a study of CD8+ T cells in alopecia areata. Generated by immunoSEQ multiplex PCR, the TCRdb table keeps only in-frame clones and is missing some. Among 140,000 or so clones listed, 40% to 55% were seen once. Specimen: CD4+ T cells sorted from blood, collected at week 0. These TCRs come from a human donor with alopecia areata. Each CDR3 is given with its conserved first and last residue.

J gene: TRBJ1-2; V gene: TRBV9; CDR3 protein: CASSPRRDLYGYTF
J gene: TRBJ2-7; V gene: TRBV2; CDR3 protein: CASSGDYEQYF
J gene: TRBJ2-7; V gene: TRBV20-1; CDR3 protein: CAGRTSYEQYF
J gene: TRBJ2-7; V gene: TRBV28; CDR3 protein: CASSGTPYEQYF
J gene: TRBJ1-1; V gene: TRBV29-1; CDR3 protein: CSVEEDGNTEAFF
J gene: TRBJ2-7; V gene: TRBV2; CDR3 protein: CASSRDRAGEQYF
J gene: TRBJ1-2; V gene: TRBV9; CDR3 protein: CASSPVMGGQGGGYTF
J gene: TRBJ2-1; V gene: TRBV30; CDR3 protein: CAWSSRRNNEQFF
J gene: TRBJ1-5; V gene: TRBV30; CDR3 protein: CAWSVGGAGQPQHF
J gene: TRBJ2-7; V gene: TRBV6-5; CDR3 protein: CASRTRDRSSYEQYF
J gene: TRBJ1-1; V gene: TRBV9; CDR3 protein: CATSMGVGTEAFF
J gene: TRBJ2-4; V gene: TRBV20-1; CDR3 protein: CSAFNRDREYF
J gene: TRBJ2-5; V gene: TRBV29-1; CDR3 protein: CSVEASGQETQYF
J gene: TRBJ2-2; V gene: TRBV5-4; CDR3 protein: CASSLGGRNTGELFF
J gene: TRBJ1-1; V gene: TRBV30; CDR3 protein: CAWSVKAGGTEAFF
J gene: TRBJ1-5; V gene: TRBV6-1; CDR3 protein: CASSEATTFPQHF
J gene: TRBJ2-5; V gene: TRBV9; CDR3 protein: CASSVVGETQYF
J gene: TRBJ1-3; V gene: TRBV29-1; CDR3 protein: CSVSSGNTIYF
J gene: TRBJ1-2; V gene: TRBV4-3; CDR3 protein: CASSPRGGSRGGYTF
J gene: TRBJ2-1; V gene: TRBV7-2; CDR3 protein: CASSLWGNAHNEQFF
J gene: TRBJ2-7; V gene: TRBV5-6; CDR3 protein: CASSLDPGSSYEQYF
J gene: TRBJ2-1; V gene: TRBV29-1; CDR3 protein: CSVEDPGGASYNEQFF
J gene: TRBJ2-5; V gene: TRBV5-4; CDR3 protein: CASSLDGTGETQYF
J gene: TRBJ1-4; V gene: TRBV30; CDR3 protein: CAWSRQGPANEKLFF
J gene: TRBJ2-1; V gene: TRBV5-1; CDR3 protein: CASSSSGEIYNEQFF
J gene: TRBJ1-1; V gene: TRBV29-1; CDR3 protein: CSVEGGRPEAFF
J gene: TRBJ2-1; V gene: TRBV29-1; CDR3 protein: CSVGSSANNEQFF
J gene: TRBJ1-4; V gene: TRBV27; CDR3 protein: CATSRDGEKLFF
J gene: TRBJ2-5; V gene: TRBV11-2; CDR3 protein: CASSSRNQETQYF
J gene: TRBJ2-5; V gene: TRBV11-3; CDR3 protein: CASNRGVVGLAGGVETQYF
J gene: TRBJ1-4; V gene: TRBV7-2; CDR3 protein: CASSLDQGPGKLFF
J gene: TRBJ1-2; V gene: TRBV5-1; CDR3 protein: CASSFSATTENGYTF